These T cell receptor beta chains were read from a single sample in a study of blood T cell repertoires in COVID-19. Repertoires were generated with immunoSEQ multiplex PCR, while TCRdb's copy carries only in-frame clones and drops some. The sample lists about 36,000 clones; around four fifths were seen once. Material for sequencing was peripheral blood. Receptors were obtained from a human donor in a cohort sampled during active COVID-19. CDR3s include the opening cysteine and the closing phenylalanine or tryptophan. D genes are given only for firm matches. Part of the rows lack a size; the others show once, few, many or a class for expanded clones.

V: TRBV29-1
size: NA
D: NA
J: TRBJ1-5
CDR3: CSVAVTEVTPQHF
DNA: TGCAGCGTTGCCGTGACCGAGGTTACGCCCCAGCATTTT

V: TRBV7-8
size: NA
D: NA
J: TRBJ2-3
CDR3: CASSFSVMDTQYF
DNA: TGTGCCAGCAGCTTCTCCGTAATGGATACGCAGTATTTT

V: TRBV29-1
size: NA
D: NA
J: TRBJ1-5
CDR3: CSVSGAGNQPQHF
DNA: TGCAGCGTTTCCGGAGCAGGGAATCAGCCCCAGCATTTT

V: TRBV5-5
size: few
D: NA
J: TRBJ1-2
CDR3: CASERVATVAGGYTF
DNA: TGTGCCAGTGAGAGGGTCGCTACCGTAGCGGGAGGCTACACCTTC

V: TRBV9
size: NA
D: NA
J: TRBJ1-2
CDR3: CASSVESGAPGYTF
DNA: TGTGCCAGCAGCGTAGAGTCAGGCGCTCCGGGCTACACCTTC

V: TRBV6-2/TRBV6-3
size: NA
D: TRBD1
J: TRBJ2-3
CDR3: CASSCDRDDCTDTQYF
DNA: TGTGCCAGCAGTTGTGACAGGGACGACTGCACAGATACGCAGTATTTT

V: TRBV11-2
size: once
D: NA
J: TRBJ2-5
CDR3: CASSLRQDQETQYF
DNA: TGTGCCAGCAGCTTACGGCAGGACCAAGAGACCCAGTACTTC

V: TRBV5-8
size: NA
D: NA
J: TRBJ1-1
CDR3: CASSLYRVGTEAFF
DNA: TGTGCCAGCAGCTTGTACAGGGTCGGAACTGAAGCTTTCTTT

V: TRBV30
size: NA
D: NA
J: TRBJ2-5
CDR3: CAWSRRGTTFGETQYF
DNA: TGTGCCTGGAGTCGGAGGGGCACAACCTTTGGGGAGACCCAGTACTTC

V: TRBV6-5
size: NA
D: NA
J: TRBJ2-3
CDR3: CASVQGNTQYF
DNA: TGTGCCAGCGTTCAGGGGAATACGCAGTATTTT